These 13 T cell receptor beta chains were all obtained from the same sample, sequenced in a study of PD-1 blockade in classical Hodgkin lymphoma. Time point noted: newly diagnosed, previously untreated cHL patient sample. The method was immunoSEQ multiplex PCR; TCRdb's version includes in-frame clones alone and lacks a portion of them. The sample records around 43,000 clones, approximately 91% being singletons. Material: peripheral blood mononuclear cells (PBMCs). The receptor source for this set is a human donor with classical Hodgkin lymphoma.

J is TRBJ2-7 and V is TRBV11-2, with 9 nucleotides matching TRBD2. CDR1 is SGHAT and CDR2 is FQNNGV in the germline V gene. J gave up 0 bases and V 5 bases, and 8 bases lay outside the gene matches. The CDR3 has 16 residues. In DNA, the CDR3 is TGTGCCAGCAGCCGTGGACTAGCGTATAGCTCCTACGAGCAGTACTTC. As protein: CASSRGLAYSSYEQYF. The variable domain in full, with the rest retrieved from reference TRBV11-2 and TRBJ2-7, is EAGVAQSPRYKIIEKRQSVAFWCNPISGHATLYWYQQILGQGPKLLIQFQNNGVVDDSQLPKDRFSAERLKGVDSTLKIQPAKLEDSAVYLCASSRGLAYSSYEQYFGPGTRLTVT.

The chain recombines TRBV19 with TRBJ1-2, with a weak D call TRBD1 (6 bases). The CDR3 spans 15 residues. Looked up from germline, CDR1 is LNHDA and CDR2 is SQIVND (reference sequence). Trimming stripped 7 bases from V and 6 bases from J, with 21 bases between. The CDR3 DNA follows: TGTGCCAGTACCCTATCGGCGGCGGGGGCGGATGGCTACACCTTC. As protein: CASTLSAAGADGYTF.

This clone has a handful of counts. The chain employs TRBV7-2 and TRBJ2-7; D is uncertain. CDR1 is SGHTA and CDR2 is FQGNSA in the germline V gene. V was clipped by 1 base and J by 10 bases, with 14 bases between them. The length of the CDR3 is 13 residues. The CDR3 bases are TGTGCCAGCAGCTTAGAGGCAGAGAGTTATCAGTACGTC. Amino acids: CASSLEAESYQYV.

The rearrangement links TRBV28 to TRBJ2-7; TRBD2 might be the D (6 bases). This CDR3 is built from 16 residues. The ends were cut back, 3 bases at V and 0 bases at J, with 15 bases in the middle. From germline, CDR1 is MDHEN and CDR2 SYDVKM. The CDR3 DNA follows: TGTGCCAGCAGTTTTCATACGGGACTTAGCTCCTACGAGCAGTACTTC. It encodes CASSFHTGLSSYEQYF.

This chain links TRBV11-2 with TRBJ1-6; perhaps TRBD1 as D (5 bases). Germline-derived CDR1 and CDR2 are SGHAT and FQNNGV. Trimming stripped 0 bases from V and 10 bases from J, with 13 bases between. The CDR3 has 15 residues. CDR3 amino acids: CASSLDSGTGSPLHF. The CDR3 DNA sequence: TGTGCCAGCAGCTTAGATTCAGGGACGGGCTCACCCCTCCACTTT.

The rearrangement links TRBV27 to TRBJ2-4; D is undetermined. Germline V gene data show CDR1 as MNHEY and CDR2 as SMNVEV (reference sequence). V lost 6 bases and J lost 6, with 12 bases in between. CDR3 length: 13 amino acids. CDR3 protein: CASSNLQPNIQYF. CDR3 in DNA: TGTGCCAGCAGCAACCTACAACCAAACATTCAGTACTTC.

The chain joins TRBV5-1 to TRBJ2-1; 7 bases match TRBD2. Losses at the gene ends were 0 bases for V and 4 bases for J; bases not matched to a gene: 4. This CDR3 is built from 15 residues. Germline loops: CDR1 SGHRS, CDR2 YFSETQ. CDR3 loop: CASSLATGGYNEQFF. The CDR3 bases are TGCGCCAGCAGCTTGGCGACGGGAGGTTACAATGAGCAGTTCTTC.

This chain connects TRBV10-3 to TRBJ2-1, with 9 bases aligning to TRBD2. The germline gives CDR1 ENHRY, CDR2 SYGVKD. The CDR3 length is 16 residues. With 5 bases clipped from V and 8 bases from J, the junction kept 13 bases outside the gene matches. DNA of the CDR3: TGTGCCATCAGTCGTACAGGGCTAGCGGGGCGCGATGAGCAGTTCTTC. Protein sequence: CAISRTGLAGRDEQFF.

The chain combines TRBV9 with TRBJ2-4; D is undetermined. The CDR3 contains 15 residues. The V and J ends lost 4 bases and 0 bases respectively, with 11 bases between them. Germline CDR1 SGDLS, CDR2 YYNGEE. The CDR3 nucleotides are TGTGCCAGCAGCCCCACATTATTAGCCAAAAACATTCAGTACTTC. Residues: CASSPTLLAKNIQYF. Together with reference TRBV9 and TRBJ2-4, the CDR3 gives the full variable domain: DSGVTQTPKHLITATGQRVTLRCSPRSGDLSVYWYQQSLDQGLQFLIQYYNGEERAKGNILERFSAQQFPDLHSELNLSSLELGDSALYFCASSPTLLAKNIQYFGAGTRLSVL.

This clone has just one count. The J gene is TRBJ1-2, the V gene TRBV2; 8 bases are shared with TRBD1. The germline CDR1 and CDR2 sequences are SNHLY and FYNNEI. The CDR3 extends over 16 amino acids. Trimming took 0 bases from V and 6 from J; bases not matched to a gene: 9. This chain's CDR3 is CASSEARGQGGHGYTF. The CDR3 nucleotides are TGTGCCAGCAGTGAAGCGCGAGGACAGGGAGGTCATGGCTACACCTTC.

The chain couples TRBV4-2 to TRBJ1-5; the D is unclear. V was trimmed by 1 base and J by 4 bases, leaving 5 bases between them. From germline, CDR1 is LGHNA and CDR2 YNFKEQ. The CDR3 spans 13 residues. CDR3 in amino acids: CASSQAQNQPQHF. The CDR3 DNA sequence: TGTGCCAGCAGCCAAGCACAAAATCAGCCCCAGCATTTT.

J is TRBJ2-7 and V is TRBV5-1, with TRBD1 identical over 9 bases. After removal of 4 bases from V and 2 bases from J, the junction contained 7 bases not matched to a gene. Germline V gene sequence: CDR1 SGHRS, CDR2 YFSETQ. This CDR3 region has 15 residues. CDR3 sequence (DNA): TGCGCCAGCAGCCTAACAGGGGGCGAAACCTACGAGCAGTACTTC. As protein: CASSLTGGETYEQYF.

This sequence joins TRBV11-1 and TRBJ2-2; D is undetermined. Trimming took off 5 bases at V and 7 bases at J, with 8 bases between the two ends. This CDR3 spans 12 amino acids. CDR1 SGHAT and CDR2 FQDESV come from the germline V gene (reference sequence). The CDR3 DNA reads as TGTGCCAGCAGCCTAGTTCACGGGGAGCTGTTTTTT. Amino acids: CASSLVHGELFF.